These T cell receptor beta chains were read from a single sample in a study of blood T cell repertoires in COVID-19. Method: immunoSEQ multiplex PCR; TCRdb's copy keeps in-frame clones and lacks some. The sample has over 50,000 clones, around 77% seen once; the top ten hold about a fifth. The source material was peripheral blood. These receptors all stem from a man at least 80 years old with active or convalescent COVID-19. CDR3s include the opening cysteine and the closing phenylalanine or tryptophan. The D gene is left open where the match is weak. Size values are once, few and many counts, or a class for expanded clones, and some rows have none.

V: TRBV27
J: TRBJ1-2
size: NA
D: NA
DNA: TGTGCCAGCAGTTTCCGACAGAACCCCTATGGCTACACCTTC
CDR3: CASSFRQNPYGYTF

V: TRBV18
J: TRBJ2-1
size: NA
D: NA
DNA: TGTGCCAGCTCTCGAGGGACTGGGGTGTCCAATGAGCAGTTCTTC
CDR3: CASSRGTGVSNEQFF

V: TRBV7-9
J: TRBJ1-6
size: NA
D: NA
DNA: TGTGCCAGCAGCGGCAAGGGGAATAATTCACCCCTCCACTTT
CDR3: CASSGKGNNSPLHF

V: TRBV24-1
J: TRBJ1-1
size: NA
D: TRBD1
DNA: TGTGCCACCAGTGATCCGACAGGGGGGGGACCTGAAGCTTTCTTT
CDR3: CATSDPTGGGPEAFF

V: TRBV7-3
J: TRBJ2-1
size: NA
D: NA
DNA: TGTGCCAGCAGCTTATGGGAAGGGGTTGAGCAGTTCTTC
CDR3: CASSLWEGVEQFF

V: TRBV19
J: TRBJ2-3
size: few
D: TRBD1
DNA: TGTGCCAGTAGTACTGGGACAGGGGGTTCAGATACGCAGTATTTT
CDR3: CASSTGTGGSDTQYF

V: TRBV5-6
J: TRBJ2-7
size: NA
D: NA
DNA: TGTGCCAGCAGCTTGGCGTCAGGTTTGGTCTACGAGCAGTACTTC
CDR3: CASSLASGLVYEQYF

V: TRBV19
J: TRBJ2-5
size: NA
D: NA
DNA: TGTGCCAGTGCGAAAGAGGGAATTCAAGAGACCCAGTACTTC
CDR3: CASAKEGIQETQYF

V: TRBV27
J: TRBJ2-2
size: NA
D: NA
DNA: TGTGCCAGCAGTTTCTTAGGTTCTGGAGGGGGCGGCACCGGGGAGCTGTTTTTT
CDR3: CASSFLGSGGGGTGELFF

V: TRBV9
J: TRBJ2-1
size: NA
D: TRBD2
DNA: TGTGCCAGCAGTGGACTTAGCGGGAGGGTAGGTAATGAGCAGTTCTTC
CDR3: CASSGLSGRVGNEQFF

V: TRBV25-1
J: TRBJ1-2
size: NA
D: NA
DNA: TGTGCCAGCAGTGACCCTTACAGGGCCAACGAGGATGGCTACACCTTC
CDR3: CASSDPYRANEDGYTF

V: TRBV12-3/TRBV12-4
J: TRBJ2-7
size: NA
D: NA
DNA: TGTGCCAGCAGTTTCAGAACCGAGCAGTACTTC
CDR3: CASSFRTEQYF

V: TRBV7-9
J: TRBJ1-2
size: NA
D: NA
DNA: TGTGCCAGCAGCCAAGCAGGACAGACTTCTGGCTACACCTTC
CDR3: CASSQAGQTSGYTF

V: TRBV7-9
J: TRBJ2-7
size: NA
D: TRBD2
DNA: TGTGCCAGCAGCCCCGGGACTAGCGGTTACGAGCAGTACTTC
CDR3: CASSPGTSGYEQYF

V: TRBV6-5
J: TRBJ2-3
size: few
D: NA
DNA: TGTGCCAGCAGTTACTCGATGCAGGGCAGCGATACGCAGTATTTT
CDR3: CASSYSMQGSDTQYF

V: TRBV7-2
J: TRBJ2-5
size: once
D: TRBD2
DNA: TGTGCCAGCAGCTTTCAGAGCGGGATCCAAGAGACCCAGTACTTC
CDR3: CASSFQSGIQETQYF

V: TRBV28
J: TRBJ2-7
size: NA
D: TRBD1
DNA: TGTGCCAGCACCAGACAGGGCTACGAGCAGTACTTC
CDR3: CASTRQGYEQYF

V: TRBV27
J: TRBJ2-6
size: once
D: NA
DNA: TGTGCCAGCAGTTCCTATGGCTCACAGGGTAGGGCTGGGGCCAACGTCCTGACTTTC
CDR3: CASSSYGSQGRAGANVLTF

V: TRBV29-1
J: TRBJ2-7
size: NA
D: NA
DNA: TGCAGCGCCCGATCCCAACTAAAGGACGAGCAGTACTTC
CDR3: CSARSQLKDEQYF

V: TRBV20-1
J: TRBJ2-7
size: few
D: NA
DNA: TGCAGTGCTAGTCGACAGACTAGTGAGCAGTACTTC
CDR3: CSASRQTSEQYF

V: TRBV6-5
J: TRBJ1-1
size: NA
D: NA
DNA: TGTGCCAGCCGGGTGAACACTGAAGCTTTCTTT
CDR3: CASRVNTEAFF

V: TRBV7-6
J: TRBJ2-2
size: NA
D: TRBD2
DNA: TGTGCCAGCAGCCGCCGAGGGACTAGCGGGAGCACCGGGGAGCTGTTTTTT
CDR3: CASSRRGTSGSTGELFF